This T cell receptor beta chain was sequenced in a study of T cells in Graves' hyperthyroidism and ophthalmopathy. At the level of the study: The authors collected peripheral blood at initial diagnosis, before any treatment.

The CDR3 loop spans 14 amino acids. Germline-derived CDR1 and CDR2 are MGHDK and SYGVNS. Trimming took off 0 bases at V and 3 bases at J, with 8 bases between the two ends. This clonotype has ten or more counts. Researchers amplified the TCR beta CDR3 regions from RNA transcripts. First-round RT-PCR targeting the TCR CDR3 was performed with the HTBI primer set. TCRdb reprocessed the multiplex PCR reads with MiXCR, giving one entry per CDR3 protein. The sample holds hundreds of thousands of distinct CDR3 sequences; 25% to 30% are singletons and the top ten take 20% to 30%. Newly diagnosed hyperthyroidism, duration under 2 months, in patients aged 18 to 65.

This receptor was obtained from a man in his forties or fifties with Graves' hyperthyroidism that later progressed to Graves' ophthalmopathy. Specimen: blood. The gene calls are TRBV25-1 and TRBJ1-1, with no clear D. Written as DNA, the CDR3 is TGTGCCAGCAGTGAATATGGGCAGCACACTGAAGCTTTCTTT. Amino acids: CASSEYGQHTEAFF.